The 17 T cell receptor beta chains listed next were all sequenced from one sample in a study of blood T cell repertoires in COVID-19. Generated by immunoSEQ multiplex PCR, the TCRdb table keeps only in-frame clones and is missing some. The table lists about 250,000 clones, around nine tenths of them singletons. The sample taken for sequencing was peripheral blood. The receptors here all came from a man aged 18 to 30 with active or convalescent COVID-19.

This clone has a handful of counts. This chain uses TRBV9 with TRBJ1-5; TRBD1 agrees at 9 bases. Germline CDR1 reads SGDLS; CDR2 reads YYNGEE. Unmatched junction bases numbered 5, after V lost 0 bases and J lost 4 bases. The CDR3 totals 16 residues. DNA for the CDR3: TGTGCCAGCAGCGTAGGGACAGGGGTGGAAAATCAGCCCCAGCATTTT. This translates into CASSVGTGVENQPQHF.

The V call is TRBV7-9, the J call TRBJ1-2, with D perhaps TRBD1 (5 bases). The V gene's germline CDR1 is SEHNR and CDR2 FQNEAQ (reference sequence). This CDR3 spans 12 amino acids. Trimming pared 3 bases from V and 8 bases from J, leaving 10 bases between. The CDR3: CASSLASGGYTF. The CDR3 DNA sequence: TGTGCCAGCAGCTTGGCTTCAGGGGGCTACACCTTC.

The V call is TRBV3-1 (or the pseudogene TRBV3-2), the J call TRBJ2-5, with 11 positions matching TRBD2. The length of the CDR3 is 14 residues. J lost 5 bases, V lost 5 bases, and 4 bases had no gene match. Germline lookup yields CDR1 LGHDT and CDR2 YNNKEL (reference sequence). The CDR3 protein is CASSARLAGETQYF. DNA for the CDR3: TGTGCCAGCAGCGCTAGACTAGCGGGGGAGACCCAGTACTTC.

The rearrangement joins TRBV7-2 to TRBJ1-1; D unclear. Looked up from germline, CDR1 is SGHTA and CDR2 is FQGNSA. The length of the CDR3 is 12 residues. The V gene lost 6 bases and the J gene lost 2 bases, with 7 bases spanning the gap. CDR3 coding DNA: TGTGCCAGCAGTCGAGTAAACACTGAAGCTTTCTTT. Its translation is CASSRVNTEAFF.

CDR3 residues: CASSVDPGQPQHF. CDR3 DNA: TGTGCCAGCAGCGTAGATCCAGGTCAGCCCCAGCATTTT. The rearrangement links TRBV9 to TRBJ1-5; D unresolved. CDR1 SGDLS and CDR2 YYNGEE come from the germline V gene. The CDR3 totals 13 residues. V dropped 0 bases and J dropped 6 bases, with 7 bases sitting between them.

The J gene is TRBJ2-5, the V gene TRBV7-2; D might be TRBD2 (5 bases). The CDR3 extends over 14 amino acids. From germline, CDR1 is SGHTA and CDR2 FQGNSA. V shed 10 bases and J shed 2 bases, with 17 bases lying between them. Written as DNA, the CDR3 is TGTGCCACCCAAAGAACTAGAGTTCAAGAGACCCAGTACTTC. Its translation: CATQRTRVQETQYF. Looking up the rest from reference TRBV7-2 and TRBJ2-5 gives the full variable domain: GAGVSQSPSNKVTEKGKDVELRCDPISGHTALYWYRQSLGQGLEFLIYFQGNSAPDKSGLPSDRFSAERTGGSVSTLTIQRTQQEDSAVYLCATQRTRVQETQYFGPGTRLLVL.

V usage is TRBV5-4 and J usage is TRBJ2-7, with 8 bases aligning to TRBD2. The CDR3 contains 14 residues. J was trimmed by 6 bases and V by 6 bases; bases with no gene match: 11. The V gene's germline CDR1 is SGHNT and CDR2 YYREEE (reference sequence). CDR3 bases: TGTGCCAGCACCCTGCAAGCGGGAGAGGGCGAGCAGTACTTC. Translated, it gives CASTLQAGEGEQYF.

The CDR3 DNA reads TGTGCCAGCGTCAAAAGCGGGGCCCCCTACGAGCAGTACTTC. It yields the protein CASVKSGAPYEQYF. V and J are TRBV28 and TRBJ2-7, with 7 positions matching TRBD2. This CDR3 region has 14 residues. CDR1 and CDR2 (germline): MDHEN, SYDVKM. Losses at the gene ends were 8 bases for V and 2 bases for J; bases not matched to a gene: 9.

This clone was picked up one time. This sequence joins TRBV6-6 and TRBJ1-2; a possible D gene is TRBD1 (6 bases). Germline V gives CDR1 MNHNY, CDR2 SVGAGI (reference sequence). This CDR3 contains 12 residues. Trimming took off 7 bases at V and 7 bases at J, with 13 bases between the two ends. The CDR3 nucleotides read TGTGCCAGCACCCAGGGGTTGGGTGGCTACACCTTC. This encodes CASTQGLGGYTF.

The chain carries TRBV29-1 and TRBJ2-1; a weak D match, TRBD1 (5 bases). This CDR3 contains 14 residues. Germline CDR1 is SQVTM and CDR2 is ANQGSEA. V was trimmed by 3 bases and J by 4 bases, leaving 13 bases between them. The CDR3 protein is CSVDWGRGYNEQFF. The DNA of the CDR3 is TGCAGCGTTGATTGGGGAAGGGGATACAATGAGCAGTTCTTC.

This chain links TRBV6-1 with TRBJ1-1; D might be TRBD1 (6 bases). Germline CDR1 MNHNS, CDR2 SASEGT. The germline V and J ends were trimmed by 1 base and 4 bases, with 13 bases remaining between them. This CDR3 spans 15 amino acids. The CDR3: CASSEDRAWGTEAFF. The CDR3 region has the DNA TGTGCCAGCAGTGAAGACAGGGCTTGGGGCACTGAAGCTTTCTTT.

The V gene is TRBV6-5, the J gene TRBJ2-5; D is perhaps TRBD1 (6 bases). CDR1 is MNHEY, CDR2 SVGAGI, per germline. Between the trimmed V and J ends, which lost 5 bases and 7 bases, there was a span of 14 bases. The CDR3 runs 13 residues. As DNA, the CDR3 is TGTGCCAGCAGTACACAGGGCCGCGGGACCCAGTACTTC. As protein: CASSTQGRGTQYF.

This chain connects TRBV7-9 to TRBJ2-5; D is ambiguous. Germline-derived CDR1 and CDR2 are SEHNR and FQNEAQ (reference sequence). V lost 1 base and J 5 bases, leaving 8 bases between the germline ends. The CDR3 covers 13 residues. Written as DNA, the CDR3 is TGTGCCAGCAGCTTAGACTTGGAGGAGACCCAGTACTTC. As protein: CASSLDLEETQYF.

The chain employs TRBV4-1 and TRBJ1-5; 8 bases fit TRBD1. This CDR3 is 18 amino acids long. J gave up 0 bases and V 6 bases, and 13 bases lay outside the gene matches. CDR1 and CDR2 from the germline V gene are MGHRA and YSYEKL. The CDR3 protein is CASSPGQGMSYSNQPQHF. The CDR3, as DNA: TGCGCCAGCAGTCCCGGACAGGGAATGTCTTATAGCAATCAGCCCCAGCATTTT.

The rearrangement links TRBV7-8 to TRBJ1-1; D remains ambiguous. This CDR3 comprises 15 residues. Trimming pared 0 bases from V and 0 bases from J, leaving 8 bases between. Germline CDR1 is SGHVS and CDR2 is FQNEAQ. The CDR3 nucleotides are TGTGCCAGCAGCTTAGCCCAACGGGTGAACACTGAAGCTTTCTTT. Protein: CASSLAQRVNTEAFF.

To note about this clone: One junction end disagrees with the germline gene, perhaps due to a read error. This chain connects TRBV4-3 to TRBJ1-1; D is possibly TRBD1 (5 bases). Germline V gene data show CDR1 as LGHNA and CDR2 as YSLEER. CDR3 length: 15 residues. The CDR3 loop is CASSQTGVKNPEAFF. CDR3 sequence (DNA): TGCGCCAGCAGCCAGACGGGGGTAAAGAACCCTGAAGCTTTCTTT.

As DNA, the CDR3 is TGTGCCAGCAGCCTATCATGGCGGGACTCACCCCTCCACTTT. It codes for CASSLSWRDSPLHF. The gene calls are TRBV7-8 and TRBJ1-6; D is perhaps TRBD1 (5 bases). Trimming pared 5 bases from V and 10 bases from J, leaving 15 bases between. The CDR3 is made up of 14 amino acids. Germline CDR1 and CDR2: SGHVS and FQNEAQ.